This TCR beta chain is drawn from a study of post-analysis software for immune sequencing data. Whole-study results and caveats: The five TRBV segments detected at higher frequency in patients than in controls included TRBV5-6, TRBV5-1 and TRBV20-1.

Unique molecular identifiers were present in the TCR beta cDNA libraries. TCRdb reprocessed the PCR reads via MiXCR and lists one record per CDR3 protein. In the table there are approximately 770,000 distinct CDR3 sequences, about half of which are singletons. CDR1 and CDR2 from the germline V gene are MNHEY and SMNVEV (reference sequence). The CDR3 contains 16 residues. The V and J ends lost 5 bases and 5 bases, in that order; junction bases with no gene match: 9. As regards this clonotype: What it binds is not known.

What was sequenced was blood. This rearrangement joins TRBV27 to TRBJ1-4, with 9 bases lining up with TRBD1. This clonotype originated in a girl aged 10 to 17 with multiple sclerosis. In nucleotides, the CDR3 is TGTGCCAGCAGTACCTCCGGGACAGGGATGAATGAAAAACTGTTTTTT. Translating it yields CASSTSGTGMNEKLFF.